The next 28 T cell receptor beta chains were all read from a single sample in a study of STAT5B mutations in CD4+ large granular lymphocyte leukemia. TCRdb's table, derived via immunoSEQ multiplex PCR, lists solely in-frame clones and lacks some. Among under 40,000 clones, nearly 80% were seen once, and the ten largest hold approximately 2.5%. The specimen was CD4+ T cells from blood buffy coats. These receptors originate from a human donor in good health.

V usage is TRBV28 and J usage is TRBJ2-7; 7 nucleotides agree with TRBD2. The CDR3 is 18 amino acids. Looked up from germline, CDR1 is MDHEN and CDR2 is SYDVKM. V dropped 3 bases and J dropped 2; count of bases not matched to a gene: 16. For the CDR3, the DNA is TGTGCCAGCAGTTTTAACTTAGGGTTTGGGGGGAGGGCCTACGAGCAGTACTTC. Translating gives CASSFNLGFGGRAYEQYF.

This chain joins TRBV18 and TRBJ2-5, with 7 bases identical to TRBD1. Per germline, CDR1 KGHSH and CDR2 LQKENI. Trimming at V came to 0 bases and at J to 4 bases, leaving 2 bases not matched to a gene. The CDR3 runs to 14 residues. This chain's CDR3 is CASSPPGQRETQYF. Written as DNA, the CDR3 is TGTGCCAGCTCACCACCGGGACAGCGAGAGACCCAGTACTTC.

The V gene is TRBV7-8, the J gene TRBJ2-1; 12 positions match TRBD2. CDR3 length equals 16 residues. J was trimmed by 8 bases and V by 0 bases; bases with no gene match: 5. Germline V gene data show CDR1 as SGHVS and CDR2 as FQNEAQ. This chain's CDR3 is CASSLAELAGGYEQFF. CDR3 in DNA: TGTGCCAGCAGCTTAGCGGAACTAGCGGGAGGATATGAGCAGTTCTTC.

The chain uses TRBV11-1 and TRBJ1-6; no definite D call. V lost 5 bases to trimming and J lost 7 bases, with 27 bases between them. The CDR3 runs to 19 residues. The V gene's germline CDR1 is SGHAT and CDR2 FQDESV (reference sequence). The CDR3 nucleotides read TGTGCCAGCAGCCAACCGGCCCCCATGTCCCCCCTTATGAATTCACCCCTCCACTTT. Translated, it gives CASSQPAPMSPLMNSPLHF.

CDR3 in DNA: TGTGCCAGCAGCCCCCGGGACAGTTACAATGAGCAGTTCTTC. Its translation: CASSPRDSYNEQFF. The chain recombines TRBV7-9 with TRBJ2-1; TRBD1 matches 7 bases. The germline CDR1 and CDR2 sequences are SEHNR and FQNEAQ (reference sequence). V was clipped by 5 bases and J by 4 bases; unmatched bases: 5. The CDR3 is 14 amino acids. Drawing the rest from reference TRBV7-9 and TRBJ2-1, the complete variable domain is DTGVSQNPRHKITKRGQNVTFRCDPISEHNRLYWYRQTLGQGPEFLTYFQNEAQLEKSRLLSDRFSAERPKGSFSTLEIQRTEQGDSAMYLCASSPRDSYNEQFFGPGTRLTVL.

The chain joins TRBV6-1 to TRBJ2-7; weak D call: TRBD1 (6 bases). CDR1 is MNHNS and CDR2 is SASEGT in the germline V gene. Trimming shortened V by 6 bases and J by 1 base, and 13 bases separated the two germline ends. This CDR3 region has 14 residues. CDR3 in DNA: TGTGCCAGCAGGATGGTCGGGACATCCTACGAGCAGTACTTC. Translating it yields CASRMVGTSYEQYF.

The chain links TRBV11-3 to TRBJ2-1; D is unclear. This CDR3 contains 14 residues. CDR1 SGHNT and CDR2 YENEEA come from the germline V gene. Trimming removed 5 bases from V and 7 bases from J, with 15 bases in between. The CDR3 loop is CASSPAKSPNEQFF. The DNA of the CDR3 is TGTGCCAGCAGCCCAGCGAAGAGCCCGAATGAGCAGTTCTTC.

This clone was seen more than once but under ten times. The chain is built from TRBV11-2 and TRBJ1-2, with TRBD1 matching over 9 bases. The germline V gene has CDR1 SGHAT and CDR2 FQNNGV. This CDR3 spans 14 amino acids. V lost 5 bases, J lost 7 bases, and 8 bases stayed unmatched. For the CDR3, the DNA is TGTGCCAGCAGCCCCGGACAGGGGAGCTCTGGCTACACCTTC. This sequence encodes CASSPGQGSSGYTF.

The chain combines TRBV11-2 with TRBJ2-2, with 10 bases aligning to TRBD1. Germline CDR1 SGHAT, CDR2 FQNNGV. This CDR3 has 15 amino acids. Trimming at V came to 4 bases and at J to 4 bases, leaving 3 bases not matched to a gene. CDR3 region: CASSWTGGSTGELFF. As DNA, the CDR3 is TGTGCCAGCAGCTGGACAGGGGGTTCCACCGGGGAGCTGTTTTTT.

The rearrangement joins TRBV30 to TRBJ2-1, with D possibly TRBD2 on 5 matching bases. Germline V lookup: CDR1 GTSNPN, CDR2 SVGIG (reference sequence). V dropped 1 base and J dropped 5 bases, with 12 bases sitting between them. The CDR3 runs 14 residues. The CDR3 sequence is CAWSGTPRDNEQFF. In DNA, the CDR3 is TGTGCCTGGAGTGGGACCCCGCGGGACAATGAGCAGTTCTTC. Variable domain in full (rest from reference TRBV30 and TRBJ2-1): SQTIHQWPATLVQPVGSPLSLECTVEGTSNPNLYWYRQAAGRGLQLLFYSVGIGQISSEVPQNLSASRPQDRQFILSSKKLLLSDSGFYLCAWSGTPRDNEQFFGPGTRLTVL.

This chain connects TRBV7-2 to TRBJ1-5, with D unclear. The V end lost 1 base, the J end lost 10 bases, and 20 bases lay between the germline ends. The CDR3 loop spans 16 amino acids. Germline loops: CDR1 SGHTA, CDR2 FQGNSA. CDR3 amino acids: CASSLVLGGAQGPQHF. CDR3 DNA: TGTGCCAGCAGCTTAGTTTTAGGAGGCGCCCAAGGTCCCCAGCATTTT.

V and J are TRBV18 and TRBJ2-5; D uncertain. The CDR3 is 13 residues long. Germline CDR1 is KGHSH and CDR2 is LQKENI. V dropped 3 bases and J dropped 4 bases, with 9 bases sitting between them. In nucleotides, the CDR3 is TGTGCCAGCTCACCCCCTACGATAGAGACCCAGTACTTC. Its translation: CASSPPTIETQYF.

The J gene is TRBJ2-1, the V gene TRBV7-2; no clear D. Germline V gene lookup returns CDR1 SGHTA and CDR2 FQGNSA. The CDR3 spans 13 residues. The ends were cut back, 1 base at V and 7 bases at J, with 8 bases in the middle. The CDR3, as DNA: TGTGCCAGCAGCTTAGTCAGGACGAATGAGCAGTTCTTC. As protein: CASSLVRTNEQFF.

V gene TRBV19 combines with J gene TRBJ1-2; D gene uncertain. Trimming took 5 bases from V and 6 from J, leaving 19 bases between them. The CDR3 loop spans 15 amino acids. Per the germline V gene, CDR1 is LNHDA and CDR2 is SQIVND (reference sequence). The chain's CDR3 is CASSPRGGLDHGYTF. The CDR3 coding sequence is TGTGCCAGTAGTCCCCGGGGAGGGCTCGACCATGGCTACACCTTC.

DNA for the CDR3: TGTGCCAGCAGCTTAAGACAGGGGGAGCAGTACTTC. It codes for CASSLRQGEQYF. This chain uses TRBV5-5 with TRBJ2-7; 8 bases agree with TRBD1. Germline V gene data show CDR1 as SGHKS and CDR2 as YYEKEE (reference sequence). V lost 2 bases and J lost 7; bases outside the gene matches: 2. The CDR3 spans 12 residues. The full variable domain, completed using reference TRBV5-5 and TRBJ2-7, is DAGVTQSPTHLIKTRGQQVTLRCSPISGHKSVSWYQQVLGQGPQFIFQYYEKEERGRGNFPDRFSARQFPNYSSELNVNALLLGDSALYLCASSLRQGEQYFGPGTRLTVT.

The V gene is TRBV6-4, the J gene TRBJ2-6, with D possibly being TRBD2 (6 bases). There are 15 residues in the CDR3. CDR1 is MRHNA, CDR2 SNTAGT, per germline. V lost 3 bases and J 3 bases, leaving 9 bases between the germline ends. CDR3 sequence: CASSEQGGGANVLTF. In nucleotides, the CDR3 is TGTGCCAGCAGTGAGCAGGGAGGTGGGGCCAACGTCCTGACTTTC.

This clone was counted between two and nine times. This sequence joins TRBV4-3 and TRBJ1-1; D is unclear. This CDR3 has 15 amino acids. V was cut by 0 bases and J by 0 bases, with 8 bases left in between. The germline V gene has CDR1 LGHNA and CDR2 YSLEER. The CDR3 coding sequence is TGCGCCAGCAGCCAAGATCCGATCATGAACACTGAAGCTTTCTTT. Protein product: CASSQDPIMNTEAFF.

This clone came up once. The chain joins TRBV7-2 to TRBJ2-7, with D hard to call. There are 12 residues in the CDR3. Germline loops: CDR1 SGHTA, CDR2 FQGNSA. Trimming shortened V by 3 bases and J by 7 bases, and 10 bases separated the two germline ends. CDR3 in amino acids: CASSLDVGEQYF. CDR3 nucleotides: TGTGCCAGCAGCTTGGACGTCGGGGAGCAGTACTTC.

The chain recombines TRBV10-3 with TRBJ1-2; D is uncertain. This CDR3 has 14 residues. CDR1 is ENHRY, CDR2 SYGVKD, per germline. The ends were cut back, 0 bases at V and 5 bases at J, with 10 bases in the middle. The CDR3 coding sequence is TGTGCCATCAGTGAGTCGACGGAAGGTTATGGCTACACCTTC. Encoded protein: CAISESTEGYGYTF.

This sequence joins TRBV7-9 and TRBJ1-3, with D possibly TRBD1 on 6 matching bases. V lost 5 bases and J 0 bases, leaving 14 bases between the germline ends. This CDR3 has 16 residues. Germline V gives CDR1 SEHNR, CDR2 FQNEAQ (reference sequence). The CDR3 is CASSLGGPSSGNTIYF. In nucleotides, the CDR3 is TGTGCCAGCAGCCTAGGGGGGCCGAGCTCTGGAAACACCATATATTTT.

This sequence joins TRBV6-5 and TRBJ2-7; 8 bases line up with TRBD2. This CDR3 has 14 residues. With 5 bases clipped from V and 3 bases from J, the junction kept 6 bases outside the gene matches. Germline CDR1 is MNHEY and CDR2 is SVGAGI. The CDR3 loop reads CASSLGLAHYEQYF. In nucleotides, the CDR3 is TGTGCCAGCAGTCTCGGACTAGCACACTACGAGCAGTACTTC.

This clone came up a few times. CDR3 DNA sequence: TGTGCCAGCAGCCAAGATTTGCGTGCCCAAGCTTTCTTT. This sequence encodes CASSQDLRAQAFF. The gene calls are TRBV4-2 and TRBJ1-1; D is unresolved. Trimming removed 0 bases at V and 9 bases at J, with 11 bases between. CDR1 is LGHNA, CDR2 YNFKEQ, per germline. The CDR3 runs to 13 residues.

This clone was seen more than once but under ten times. CDR3 loop: CASSGQDETNEKLFF. In nucleotides, the CDR3 is TGTGCCAGCAGTGGGCAGGATGAAACTAATGAAAAACTGTTTTTT. This chain links TRBV2 with TRBJ1-4, with no clear D. Per germline, CDR1 SNHLY and CDR2 FYNNEI. V gave up 4 bases and J gave up 1 base, with 10 bases separating them. This CDR3 has 15 amino acids.

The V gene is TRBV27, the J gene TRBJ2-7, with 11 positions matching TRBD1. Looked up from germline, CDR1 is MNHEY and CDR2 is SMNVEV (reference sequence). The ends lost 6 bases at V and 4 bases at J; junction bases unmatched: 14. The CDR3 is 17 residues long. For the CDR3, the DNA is TGTGCCAGCAGCCAACGCCTCAGGACAGGGGGCTCGTACGAGCAGTACTTC. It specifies CASSQRLRTGGSYEQYF.

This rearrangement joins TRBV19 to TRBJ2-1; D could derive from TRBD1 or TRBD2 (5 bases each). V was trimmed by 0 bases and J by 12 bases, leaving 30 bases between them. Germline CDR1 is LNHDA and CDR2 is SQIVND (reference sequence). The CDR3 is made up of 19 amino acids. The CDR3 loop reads CASSIDQNGASHFGGVQFF. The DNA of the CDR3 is TGTGCCAGTAGTATAGATCAGAATGGGGCTAGCCACTTCGGTGGTGTGCAGTTCTTC.

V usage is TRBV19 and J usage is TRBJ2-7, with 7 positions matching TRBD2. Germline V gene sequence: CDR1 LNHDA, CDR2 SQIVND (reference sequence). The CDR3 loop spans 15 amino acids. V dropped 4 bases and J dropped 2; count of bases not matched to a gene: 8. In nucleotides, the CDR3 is TGTGCCAGTAGTAGGGGCGGGAGTTTGACCTACGAGCAGTACTTC. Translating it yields CASSRGGSLTYEQYF.

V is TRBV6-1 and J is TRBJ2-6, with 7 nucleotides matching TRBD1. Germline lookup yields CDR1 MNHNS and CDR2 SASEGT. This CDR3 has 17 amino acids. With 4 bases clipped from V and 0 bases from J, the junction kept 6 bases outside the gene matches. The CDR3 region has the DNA TGTGCCAGCAGTGGCCGACAGGGTTACTCTGGGGCCAACGTCCTGACTTTC. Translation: CASSGRQGYSGANVLTF.

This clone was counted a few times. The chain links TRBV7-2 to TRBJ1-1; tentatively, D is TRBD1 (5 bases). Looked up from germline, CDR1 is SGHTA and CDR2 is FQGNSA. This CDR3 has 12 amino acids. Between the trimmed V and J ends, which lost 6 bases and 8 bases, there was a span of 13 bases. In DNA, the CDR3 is TGTGCCAGCAGACTTCCCGGGACCGAAGCTTTCTTT. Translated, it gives CASRLPGTEAFF.